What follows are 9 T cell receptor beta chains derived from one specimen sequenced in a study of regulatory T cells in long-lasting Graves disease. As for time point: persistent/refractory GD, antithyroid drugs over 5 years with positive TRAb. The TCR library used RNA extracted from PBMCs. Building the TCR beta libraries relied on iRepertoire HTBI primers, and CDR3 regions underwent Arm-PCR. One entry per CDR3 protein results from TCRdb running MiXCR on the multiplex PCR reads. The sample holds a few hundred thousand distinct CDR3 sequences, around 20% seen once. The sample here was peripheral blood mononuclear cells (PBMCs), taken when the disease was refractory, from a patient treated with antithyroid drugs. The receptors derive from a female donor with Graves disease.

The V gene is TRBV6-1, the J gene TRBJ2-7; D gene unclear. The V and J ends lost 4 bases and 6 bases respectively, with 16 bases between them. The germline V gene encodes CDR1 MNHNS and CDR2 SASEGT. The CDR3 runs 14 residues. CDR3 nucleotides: TGTGCCAGCAGTGTTGGCAGGCGGACGCCCGAGCAGTACTTC. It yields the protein CASSVGRRTPEQYF.

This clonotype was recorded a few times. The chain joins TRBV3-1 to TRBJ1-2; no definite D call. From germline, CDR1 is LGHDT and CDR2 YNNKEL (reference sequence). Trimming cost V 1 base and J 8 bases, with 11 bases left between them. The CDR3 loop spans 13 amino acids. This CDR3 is CASSQGPGKGYTF. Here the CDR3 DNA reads TGTGCCAGCAGCCAAGGTCCGGGTAAAGGCTACACCTTC.

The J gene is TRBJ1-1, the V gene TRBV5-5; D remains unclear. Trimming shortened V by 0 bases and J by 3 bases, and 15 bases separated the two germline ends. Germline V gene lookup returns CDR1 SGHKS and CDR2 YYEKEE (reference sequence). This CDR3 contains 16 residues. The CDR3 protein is CASSLVGHGSDTEAFF. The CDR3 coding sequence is TGTGCCAGCAGCTTGGTAGGCCACGGGAGTGACACTGAAGCTTTCTTT.

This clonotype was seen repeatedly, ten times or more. Here the CDR3 reads CASSWTGNSNQPQHF. The CDR3 bases are TGCGCCAGCAGCTGGACAGGGAATAGCAATCAGCCCCAGCATTTT. This chain joins TRBV5-1 and TRBJ1-5; 8 bases are a match to TRBD1. Per the germline V gene, CDR1 is SGHRS and CDR2 is YFSETQ. The junction had 2 bases not matched to a gene; V was cut back by 3 bases and J by 0 bases. This CDR3 spans 15 amino acids.

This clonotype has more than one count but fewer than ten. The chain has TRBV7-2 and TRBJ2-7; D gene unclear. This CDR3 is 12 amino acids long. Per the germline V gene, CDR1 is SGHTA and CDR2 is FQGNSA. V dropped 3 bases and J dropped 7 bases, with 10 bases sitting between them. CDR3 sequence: CASSLGSVEQYF. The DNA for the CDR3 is TGTGCCAGCAGCTTGGGCTCCGTGGAGCAGTACTTC.

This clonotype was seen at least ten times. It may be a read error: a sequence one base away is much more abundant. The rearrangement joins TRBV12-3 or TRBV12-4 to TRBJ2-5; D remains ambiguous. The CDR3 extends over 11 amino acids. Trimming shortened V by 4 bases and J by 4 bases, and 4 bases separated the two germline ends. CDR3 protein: CASSSLETQYF. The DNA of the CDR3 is TGTGCCAGCAGTTCCCTAGAGACCCAGTACTTC.

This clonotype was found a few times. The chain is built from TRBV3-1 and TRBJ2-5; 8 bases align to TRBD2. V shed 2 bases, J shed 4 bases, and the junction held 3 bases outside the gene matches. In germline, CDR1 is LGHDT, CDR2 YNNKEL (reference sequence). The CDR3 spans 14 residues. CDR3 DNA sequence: TGTGCCAGCAGCCAACCGGGAGGGTCAGAGACCCAGTACTTC. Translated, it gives CASSQPGGSETQYF.

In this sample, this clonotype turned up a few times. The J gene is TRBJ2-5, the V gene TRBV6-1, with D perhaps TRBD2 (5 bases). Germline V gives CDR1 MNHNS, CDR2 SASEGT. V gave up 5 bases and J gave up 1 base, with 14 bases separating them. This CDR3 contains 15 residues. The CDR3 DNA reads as TGTGCCAGCAGTAGAGGGCAGCTCACCCAAGAGACCCAGTACTTC. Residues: CASSRGQLTQETQYF.

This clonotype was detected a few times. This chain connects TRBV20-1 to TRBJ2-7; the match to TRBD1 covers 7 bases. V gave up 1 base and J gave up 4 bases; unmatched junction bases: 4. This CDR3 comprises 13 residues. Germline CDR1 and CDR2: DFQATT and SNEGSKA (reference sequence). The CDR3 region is CSARGMTGYEQYF. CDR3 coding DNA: TGCAGTGCTAGAGGGATGACAGGGTACGAGCAGTACTTC.